What follows is one T cell receptor (beta chain) and its context. Original handling: Amplification of reference gene primers provided the estimated nucleated cell counts. Sequencing used immunoSEQ multiplex PCR; TCRdb keeps in-frame clones, though not all of them. V, J and clone size reflect that table, while D and trimming were determined from the DNA. The data contain around 140,000 clones, approximately 89% of them seen just once; the ten biggest clones take up approximately 10%. The data were obtained in a study of blood T cell repertoires in COVID-19. Study summary: COVID-19 samples from acute and convalescent phases originated in the United States, Italy and Spain. The analysed material was cDNA or gDNA that came from T cells, B-cell-depleted T cells, or PBMCs.

The CDR3 has 13 amino acids. V dropped 4 bases and J dropped 15 bases, with 19 bases sitting between them. Germline lookup yields CDR1 SGHRS and CDR2 YFSETQ. The V and J genes are TRBV5-1 and TRBJ1-4; the D gene is possibly TRBD1 (6 bases). The clonotype comes from a man aged 45-65 years with acute or convalescent COVID-19. Sequenced input: peripheral blood. This CDR3 is CASSPNTDSEVFF. The CDR3 DNA follows: TGCGCCAGCAGCCCGAATACGGACAGCGAGGTGTTTTTT.